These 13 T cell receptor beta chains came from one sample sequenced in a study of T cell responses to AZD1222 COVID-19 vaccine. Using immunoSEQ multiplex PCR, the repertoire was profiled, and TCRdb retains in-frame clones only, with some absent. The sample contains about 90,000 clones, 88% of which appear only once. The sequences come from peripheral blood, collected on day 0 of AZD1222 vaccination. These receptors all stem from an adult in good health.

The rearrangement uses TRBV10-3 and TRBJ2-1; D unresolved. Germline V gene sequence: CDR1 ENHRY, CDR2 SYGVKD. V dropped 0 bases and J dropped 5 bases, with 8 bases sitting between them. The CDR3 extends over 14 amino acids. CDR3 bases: TGTGCCATCAGTGAGTCTTGGCAAAACAATGAGCAGTTCTTC. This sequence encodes CAISESWQNNEQFF.

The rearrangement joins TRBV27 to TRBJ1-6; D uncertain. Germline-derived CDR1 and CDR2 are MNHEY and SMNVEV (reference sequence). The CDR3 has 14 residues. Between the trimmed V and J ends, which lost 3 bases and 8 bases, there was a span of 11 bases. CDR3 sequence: CASSFGWSDSPLHF. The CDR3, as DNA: TGTGCCAGCAGTTTTGGTTGGTCGGATTCACCCCTCCACTTT.

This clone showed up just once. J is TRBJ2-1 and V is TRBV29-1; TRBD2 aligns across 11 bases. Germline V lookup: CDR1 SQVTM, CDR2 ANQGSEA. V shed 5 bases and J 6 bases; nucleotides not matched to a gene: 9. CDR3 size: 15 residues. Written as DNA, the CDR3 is TGCAGCGTTAGAAGTCTAGCGGGAGGAGGCAATGAGCAGTTCTTC. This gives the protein CSVRSLAGGGNEQFF.

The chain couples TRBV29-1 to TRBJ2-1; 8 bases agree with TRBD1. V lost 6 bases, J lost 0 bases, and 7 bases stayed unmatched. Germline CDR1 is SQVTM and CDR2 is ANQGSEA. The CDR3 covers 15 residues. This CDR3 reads CSVERQGSSYNEQFF. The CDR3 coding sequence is TGCAGCGTGGAGAGACAGGGGAGCTCCTACAATGAGCAGTTCTTC.

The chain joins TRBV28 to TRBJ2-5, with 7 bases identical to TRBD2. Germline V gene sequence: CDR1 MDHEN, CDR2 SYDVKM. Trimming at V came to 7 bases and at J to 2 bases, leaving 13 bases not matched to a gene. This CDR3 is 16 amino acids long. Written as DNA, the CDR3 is TGTGCCAGCACCCCATGGGGAAGCGGGGAGCAAGAGACCCAGTACTTC. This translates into CASTPWGSGEQETQYF.

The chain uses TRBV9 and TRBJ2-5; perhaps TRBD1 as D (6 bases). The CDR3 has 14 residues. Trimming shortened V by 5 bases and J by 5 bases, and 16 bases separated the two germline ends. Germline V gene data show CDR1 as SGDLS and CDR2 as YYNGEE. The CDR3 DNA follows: TGTGCCAGCAGTGTCAGGGGCCAACGGGAGACCCAGTACTTC. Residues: CASSVRGQRETQYF.

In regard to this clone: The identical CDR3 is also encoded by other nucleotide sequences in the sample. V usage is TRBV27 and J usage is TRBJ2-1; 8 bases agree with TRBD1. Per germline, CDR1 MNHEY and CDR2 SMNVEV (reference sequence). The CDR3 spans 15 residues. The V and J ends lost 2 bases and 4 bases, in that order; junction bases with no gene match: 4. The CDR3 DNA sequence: TGTGCCAGCAGTTTAGAGACAGGGGATTACAATGAGCAGTTCTTC. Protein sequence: CASSLETGDYNEQFF.

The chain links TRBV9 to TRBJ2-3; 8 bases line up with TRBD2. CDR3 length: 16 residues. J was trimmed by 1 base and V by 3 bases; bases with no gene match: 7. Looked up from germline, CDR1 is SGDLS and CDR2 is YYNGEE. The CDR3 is CASSETTAGGTDTQYF. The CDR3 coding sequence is TGTGCCAGCAGCGAGACCACAGCGGGAGGCACAGATACGCAGTATTTT.

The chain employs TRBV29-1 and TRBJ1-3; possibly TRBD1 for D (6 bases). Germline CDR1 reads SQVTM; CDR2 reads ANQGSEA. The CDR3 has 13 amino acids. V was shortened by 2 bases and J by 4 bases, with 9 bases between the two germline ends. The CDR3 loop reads CSVEWGRGNTIYF. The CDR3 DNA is TGCAGCGTTGAATGGGGGCGCGGAAACACCATATATTTT.

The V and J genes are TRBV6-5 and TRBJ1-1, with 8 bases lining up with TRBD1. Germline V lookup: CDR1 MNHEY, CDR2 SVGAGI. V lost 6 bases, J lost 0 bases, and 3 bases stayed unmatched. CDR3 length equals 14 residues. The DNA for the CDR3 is TGTGCCAGCAGGGGACAGGTGATGAACACTGAAGCTTTCTTT. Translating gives CASRGQVMNTEAFF.

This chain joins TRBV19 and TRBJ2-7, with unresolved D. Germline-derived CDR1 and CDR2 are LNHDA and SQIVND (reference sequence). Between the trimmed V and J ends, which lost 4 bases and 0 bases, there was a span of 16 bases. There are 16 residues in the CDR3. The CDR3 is CASSNGRLISSYEQYF. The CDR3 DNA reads TGTGCCAGTAGTAACGGTCGGCTGATTAGCTCCTACGAGCAGTACTTC.

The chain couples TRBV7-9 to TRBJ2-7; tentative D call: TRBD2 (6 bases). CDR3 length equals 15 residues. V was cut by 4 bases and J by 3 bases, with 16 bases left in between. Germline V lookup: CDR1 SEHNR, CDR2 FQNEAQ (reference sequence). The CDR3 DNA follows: TGTGCCAGCAGCTCTTCGCGGGACCCCGACTACGAGCAGTACTTC. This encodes CASSSSRDPDYEQYF.

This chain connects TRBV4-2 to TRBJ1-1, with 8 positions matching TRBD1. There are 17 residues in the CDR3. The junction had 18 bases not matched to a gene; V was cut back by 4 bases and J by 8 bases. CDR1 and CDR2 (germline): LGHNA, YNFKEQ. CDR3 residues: CASSLTGQGDPYEEAFF. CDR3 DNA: TGTGCCAGCAGCCTCACCGGACAGGGTGATCCCTACGAAGAAGCTTTCTTT.